This T cell receptor (beta chain) is drawn from a study of Ad26.COV2.S vaccination and SARS-CoV-2 variants. Libraries were prepared by immunoSEQ multiplex PCR; TCRdb keeps only in-frame clonotypes and omits some of them. The sample gives hundreds of thousands of clones, 80% to 90% of which show up once; about 1.5% is in the top ten. Noted treatment: approximately 18 received Ad26.COV2.S at low or high dose, single or two shots; about five received placebo; per-sample allocation not given. Sample collection was performed on day 63 after the first vaccine or placebo injection. Germline V gives CDR1 SNHLY, CDR2 FYNNEI. Trimming took off 9 bases at V and 5 bases at J, with 1 base between the two ends. The CDR3 is 8 residues long.

This sequence was found in a person between 18 and 65 years old who received the Ad26.COV2.S COVID-19 vaccine or a placebo. This chain joins TRBV2 and TRBJ1-1; D is unresolved. The starting material was peripheral blood, obtained in a trial of Ad26.COV2.S vaccine versus placebo. CDR3: CARTEAFF. The CDR3, as DNA: TGTGCCAGGACTGAAGCTTTCTTT.